The 2 T cell receptor beta chains in this list originate from one sample, sequenced in a study of regulatory T cells in long-lasting Graves disease. As to time point: newly diagnosed GD, antithyroid drugs for less than 3 months. Making the TCR library involved RNA that had been extracted from PBMCs. Building the TCR beta libraries relied on iRepertoire HTBI primers, and CDR3 regions underwent Arm-PCR. TCRdb called the multiplex PCR reads again in MiXCR, with one record for every CDR3 protein. The table has 550,000 to 700,000 distinct CDR3 sequences, roughly 15% seen once; the top ten hold 12%. The sample was also linked to a second study, of T cells in Graves' hyperthyroidism and ophthalmopathy.

The sample here was peripheral blood mononuclear cells (PBMCs), taken at new diagnosis, from a patient treated with antithyroid drugs. Receptors were obtained from a man in his late teens or twenties with Graves disease.

Only a few counts were recorded for this clonotype. The CDR3 end shows no conserved phenylalanine or tryptophan, and so a read error is likely. The gene calls are TRBV7-6 and TRBJ1-1; unclear D gene. The CDR3 extends over 14 amino acids. Germline-derived CDR1 and CDR2 are SGHVS and FNYEAQ. V lost 5 bases to trimming and J lost 0 bases, with 10 bases between them. CDR3 residues: CASSLSRMNTEAFL. The CDR3 region has the DNA TGTGCCAGCAGCCTATCTCGCATGAACACTGAAGCTTTCCTT.

In its sample, this clonotype was seen many times. J is TRBJ2-5 and V is TRBV7-2; TRBD1 agrees at 9 bases. Germline CDR1 is SGHTA and CDR2 is FQGNSA. There are 15 residues in the CDR3. V lost 2 bases to trimming and J lost 5 bases; unmatched junction nucleotides: 6. The CDR3 reads CASSLYRGRWETQYF. The CDR3 nucleotides read TGTGCCAGCAGCTTATACAGGGGGCGCTGGGAGACCCAGTACTTC. The variable domain in full, completed from reference TRBV7-2 and TRBJ2-5, reads GAGVSQSPSNKVTEKGKDVELRCDPISGHTALYWYRQSLGQGLEFLIYFQGNSAPDKSGLPSDRFSAERTGGSVSTLTIQRTQQEDSAVYLCASSLYRGRWETQYFGPGTRLLVL.